A selection of T cell receptor beta chains follows, all from one sample in a study of early T cells in non-severe SARS-CoV-2 infection. TCRdb itself ran the 5' RACE reads through MiXCR, one entry per CDR3 protein. The data contain tens of thousands of distinct CDR3 sequences, roughly 13% of them singletons. The specimen sequenced was whole blood. All receptors come from an adult who was a healthcare worker with PCR-confirmed SARS-CoV-2 infection or an uninfected control (not recorded which). The CDR3 runs from the conserved cysteine through the conserved F or W. The D gene is left open where the match is weak. The size of a clone is reported for some rows only, either as once, few or many, or as a class for expanded clones.

abundance | d_gene | j_gene | len | v_gene | CDR3nt | CDR3aa
NA | NA | TRBJ1-2 | 14 | TRBV5-1 | TGCGCCAGCAGCTGGCCAGGCCCTAACTATGGCTACACCTTC | CASSWPGPNYGYTF
few | NA | TRBJ2-3 | 14 | TRBV24-1 | TGTGCCACCAGTTCTGGGACTAGCACAGATACGCAGTATTTT | CATSSGTSTDTQYF
few | TRBD1 | TRBJ2-6 | 18 | TRBV18 | TGTGCCAGCTCACCCCAAACTCTTACAGGGGGAGGGGCCAACGTCCTGACTTTC | CASSPQTLTGGGANVLTF
many | TRBD1 | TRBJ2-3 | 14 | TRBV6-5 | TGTGCCAGCAGTTACTCATCCAGGGGGGATACGCAGTATTTT | CASSYSSRGDTQYF
few | TRBD1 | TRBJ2-7 | 15 | TRBV7-2 | TGTGCCAGCAGCTCCCGTAGGACAGGGGCCTACGAGCAGTACTTC | CASSSRRTGAYEQYF
few | TRBD1 | TRBJ2-3 | 16 | TRBV5-1 | TGCGCCAGCAGCAAGAAGGGACAGGGTGGTACAGATACGCAGTATTTT | CASSKKGQGGTDTQYF
many | TRBD1 | TRBJ2-5 | 12 | TRBV29-1 | TGCAGCGTCCGGACAGGGGAAGAGACCCAGTACTTC | CSVRTGEETQYF
many | NA | TRBJ1-5 | 14 | TRBV7-6 | TGTGCCAGCAGCGAGGCAGGCGGGTCCTCTCCCCAGCATTTT | CASSEAGGSSPQHF
NA | NA | TRBJ1-2 | 15 | TRBV11-2 | TGTGCCAGCAGCTTAGATATCCGGACGGTCTATGGCTACACCTTC | CASSLDIRTVYGYTF
many | NA | TRBJ1-4 | 14 | TRBV30 | TGTGCCTGGAGTGTGGCGGGGGTGAATGAAAAACTGTTTTTT | CAWSVAGVNEKLFF
NA | NA | TRBJ2-7 | 11 | TRBV20-1 | TGCAGTGCTCCGATCTCGGGCGAGCAGTACTTC | CSAPISGEQYF
many | NA | TRBJ2-2 | 15 | TRBV7-2 | TGTGCCAGCAGCCCCCCTCCAGGTCAGACCGGGGAGCTGTTTTTT | CASSPPPGQTGELFF
NA | NA | TRBJ1-1 | 13 | TRBV12-3/TRBV12-4 | TGTGCCAGCAGTTTCAGGGTGCTTTCCGAAGCTTTCTTT | CASSFRVLSEAFF
many | TRBD2 | TRBJ2-1 | 17 | TRBV7-6 | TGTGCCAGCAGCCTCGGACTAGCGGGAGGTCCCAACAATGAGCAGTTCTTC | CASSLGLAGGPNNEQFF
many | TRBD1 | TRBJ1-6 | 15 | TRBV6-5 | TGTGCCAGCAGTTCTGGGACAGGGGGTCATTCACCCCTCCACTTT | CASSSGTGGHSPLHF
NA | NA | TRBJ2-7 | 16 | TRBV12-3/TRBV12-4 | TGTGCCAGCAGTCACGGTCCCGGGGGTAGCTCCTACGAGCAGTACTTC | CASSHGPGGSSYEQYF
many | NA | TRBJ1-6 | 14 | TRBV6-1 | TGTGCCACCCGACAGGACTCCTATAATTCACCCCTCCACTTT | CATRQDSYNSPLHF
many | NA | TRBJ2-7 | 12 | TRBV19 | TGTGCCAGTAGTATCGGTGGGGGCGAGCAGTACTTC | CASSIGGGEQYF
many | NA | TRBJ1-5 | 14 | TRBV6-2/TRBV6-3 | TGTGCCAGCACCCCCGGGGGGCGTAATCAGCCCCAGCATTTT | CASTPGGRNQPQHF
many | TRBD2 | TRBJ2-5 | 18 | TRBV10-3 | TGTGCGGCTAGAGGAGGGACTAGCGGAGCTCATCTCCAAGAGACCCAGTACTTC | CAARGGTSGAHLQETQYF
many | TRBD1 | TRBJ1-2 | 13 | TRBV6-2/TRBV6-3 | TGTGCCAGCACCTGGGACAGGCTCTATGGCTACACCTTC | CASTWDRLYGYTF
medium-sized | TRBD2 | TRBJ2-3 | 15 | TRBV2 | TGTGCCAGCAGTGGGCTAGCGGGGATAACAGATACGCAGTATTTT | CASSGLAGITDTQYF
many | NA | TRBJ1-3 | 17 | TRBV14 | TGTGCCAGCAGCCTTTACGAGGTTACATCCTCTGGAAACACCATATATTTT | CASSLYEVTSSGNTIYF
NA | NA | TRBJ1-4 | 11 | TRBV20-1 | TGCAGTGCTGTCGTGGAGGGAAAACTGTTTTTT | CSAVVEGKLFF
many | NA | TRBJ1-5 | 13 | TRBV10-3 | TGTGCCATCAAGGGGGGAAGCAATCAGCCCCAGCATTTT | CAIKGGSNQPQHF
many | NA | TRBJ1-1 | 14 | TRBV5-4 | TGTGCCAGCAGCTTGACGGGTCTGATCACTGAAGCTTTCTTT | CASSLTGLITEAFF
few | NA | TRBJ2-5 | 13 | TRBV10-3 | TGTGCCATCGCGAGGCCAGGACAAGAGACCCAGTACTTC | CAIARPGQETQYF
many | NA | TRBJ2-7 | 12 | TRBV6-2/TRBV6-3 | TGTGCCAGCAGTTTTGGCTCCTACGAGCAGTACTTC | CASSFGSYEQYF
many | NA | TRBJ2-3 | 15 | TRBV20-1 | TGCAGTCAACTGAACCCCGCCTCTAGCACAGATACGCAGTATTTT | CSQLNPASSTDTQYF
many | TRBD1 | TRBJ2-2 | 16 | TRBV9 | TGTGCCAGCAGCCCAGGACAGGGGGTCAACACCGGGGAGCTGTTTTTT | CASSPGQGVNTGELFF
many | NA | TRBJ2-1 | 10 | TRBV29-1 | TGCAGCGTTGACGTCGAGGAGCAGTTCTTC | CSVDVEEQFF